The clone carrying this T cell receptor (beta chain) was seen only a few times. Antigen: not known. The CDR3 is 15 amino acids. The germline gives CDR1 ENHRY, CDR2 SYGVKD. V was cut by 1 base and J by 7 bases, with 17 bases left in between. This record belongs to a study of T cell repertoires in cytomegalovirus infection. The overall study: In the study, CMV epitopes included recently identified HLA-C-restricted and well-studied HLA-B-restricted ones. Study-wide results and caveats: The ex vivo response showed dominance by HLA-C-restricted CMV-specific TCR beta clonotypes. Summed frequency of shared TCR beta families picked out CMV carriers who also had the relevant HLA.

TCRdb re-called the reads with MiXCR, one entry per CDR3 protein. The data hold fewer than 900,000 distinct CDR3 sequences, with almost 30% observed a single time. The genes are TRBV10-3 and TRBJ2-7, with D perhaps matching TRBD1 (5 bases). The sample here was cultured CD8+ T cells from PBMCs, taken from culture after CMV antigen stimulation. The sequence was collected from a human donor in good health (CMV status not recorded). Some clones in this sample may be carry-over from other donors' samples. This chain's CDR3 is CAISELDRALGEQYV. Here the CDR3 DNA reads TGTGCCATCAGTGAGTTAGACAGAGCTTTGGGTGAGCAGTACGTC.